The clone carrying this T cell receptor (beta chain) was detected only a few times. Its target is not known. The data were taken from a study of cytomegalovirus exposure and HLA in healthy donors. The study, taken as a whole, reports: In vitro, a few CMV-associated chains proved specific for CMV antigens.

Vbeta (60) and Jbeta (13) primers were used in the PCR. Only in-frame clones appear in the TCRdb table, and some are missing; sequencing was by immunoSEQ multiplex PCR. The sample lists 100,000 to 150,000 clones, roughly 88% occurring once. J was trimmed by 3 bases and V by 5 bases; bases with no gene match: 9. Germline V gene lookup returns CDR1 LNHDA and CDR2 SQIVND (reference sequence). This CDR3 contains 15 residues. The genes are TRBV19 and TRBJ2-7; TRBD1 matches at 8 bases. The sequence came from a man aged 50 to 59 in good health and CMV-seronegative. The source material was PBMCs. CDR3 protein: CASSFGQGNFYEQYF. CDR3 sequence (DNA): TGTGCCAGTAGTTTCGGACAGGGTAATTTCTACGAGCAGTACTTC.